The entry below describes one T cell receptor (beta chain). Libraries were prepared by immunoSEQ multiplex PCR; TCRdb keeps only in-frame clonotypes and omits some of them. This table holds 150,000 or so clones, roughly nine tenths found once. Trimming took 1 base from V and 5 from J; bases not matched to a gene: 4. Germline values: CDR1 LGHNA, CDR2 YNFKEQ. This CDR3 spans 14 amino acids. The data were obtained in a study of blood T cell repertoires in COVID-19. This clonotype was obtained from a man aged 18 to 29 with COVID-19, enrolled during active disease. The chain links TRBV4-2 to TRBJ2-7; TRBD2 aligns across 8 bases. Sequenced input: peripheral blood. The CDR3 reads CASSQVVAGNEQYF. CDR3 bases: TGTGCCAGCAGCCAAGTCGTAGCGGGAAACGAGCAGTACTTC.